The 22 T cell receptor beta chains given below trace back to one sample, sequenced in a study of PD-L1 blockade in urothelial cancer. TCRdb's table, derived via immunoSEQ multiplex PCR, lists solely in-frame clones and lacks some. The sample has tens of thousands of clones; over 70% are singletons. The input for sequencing was PBMCs, taken around atezolizumab (anti-PD-L1) treatment. The receptors originated from a man aged 70-80 years with urothelial cancer.

This rearrangement joins TRBV7-8 to TRBJ1-6, with D maybe TRBD1 (6 bases). Deletions cut 4 bases from V and 6 bases from J, with 10 bases between. This CDR3 is built from 14 residues. CDR1 and CDR2 (germline): SGHVS, FQNEAQ. In nucleotides, the CDR3 is TGTGCCAGCAGCTGGACAGCGATTAATTCACCCCTCCACTTT. It encodes CASSWTAINSPLHF.

This clone has just one count. This chain links TRBV6-1 with TRBJ2-1, with 9 nucleotides matching TRBD1. With 4 bases clipped from V and 4 bases from J, the junction kept 5 bases outside the gene matches. The CDR3 has 15 residues. In germline, CDR1 is MNHNS, CDR2 SASEGT. The CDR3 DNA reads TGTGCCAGCAGTGTAAGACAGGGGGGTTACAATGAGCAGTTCTTC. The encoded protein is CASSVRQGGYNEQFF.

V gene TRBV19 combines with J gene TRBJ2-7; 11 bases are a match to TRBD1. The CDR3 extends over 15 amino acids. V gave up 3 bases and J gave up 4 bases; unmatched junction bases: 5. CDR1 is LNHDA, CDR2 SQIVND, per germline (reference sequence). This CDR3 reads CASSMGGQGDYEQYF. The CDR3 nucleotides read TGTGCCAGTAGTATGGGGGGACAGGGGGATTACGAGCAGTACTTC.

Comments on this clone: At one end the junction does not follow the germline gene, possibly because of a read error. The V and J genes are TRBV9 and TRBJ2-3; the match to TRBD2 covers 8 bases. The length of the CDR3 is 12 residues. CDR1 and CDR2 (germline): SGDLS, YYNGEE. The CDR3 protein is CIGGVGTDTQYF. In DNA, the CDR3 is TGCATCGGGGGGGTGGGAACAGATACGCAGTATTTT.

As for this clone: Its ends do not fully match the called genes, so a read error is possible. Different DNA sequences within this sample yield the same CDR3. The chain couples TRBV28 to TRBJ2-7, with TRBD2 matching 8 bases. Germline CDR1 is MDHEN and CDR2 is SYDVKM. This CDR3 has 15 amino acids. CDR3 bases: TGTGCCAGCAGCCGTCCTAGCGGGTGGTCCTACGAGCAGTATTTC. Translation gives CASSRPSGWSYEQYF.

This chain connects TRBV2 to TRBJ2-5; 9 bases are shared with TRBD2. Per the germline V gene, CDR1 is SNHLY and CDR2 is FYNNEI. The J segment lost 7 bases and the V segment lost 1 base, leaving 4 bases of the junction unmatched. The length of the CDR3 is 14 residues. CDR3 protein: CASSEGTSAVTQYF. In DNA form, the CDR3 reads TGTGCCAGCAGTGAAGGGACTAGCGCCGTGACCCAGTACTTC.

The rearrangement links TRBV9 to TRBJ2-3, with 10 bases identical to TRBD1. The V and J ends lost 3 bases and 0 bases, in that order; junction bases with no gene match: 1. The germline V gene has CDR1 SGDLS and CDR2 YYNGEE. There are 15 residues in the CDR3. CDR3 nucleotides: TGTGCCAGCAGCGCGGGACAGGGGAGCACAGATACGCAGTATTTT. It is translated as CASSAGQGSTDTQYF.

This clone was observed a few times. This rearrangement joins TRBV15 to TRBJ1-2; 8 nucleotides align to TRBD1. Germline V CDR1 and CDR2: LNHNV, YYDKDF (reference sequence). The CDR3 runs 15 residues. V shed 0 bases, J shed 8 bases, and the junction held 8 bases outside the gene matches. The chain's CDR3 is CATSREGTGIYGYTF. The DNA for the CDR3 is TGTGCCACCAGCAGAGAGGGGACAGGCATTTACGGCTACACCTTC.

This clone was picked up a small number of times. This chain uses TRBV6-1 with TRBJ1-5, with unresolved D. The CDR3 has 13 residues. CDR1 MNHNS and CDR2 SASEGT come from the germline V gene. V dropped 5 bases and J dropped 7 bases, with 12 bases sitting between them. CDR3 sequence (DNA): TGTGCCAGCAGTACTCAATCTGAGCAGCCCCAGCATTTT. As protein: CASSTQSEQPQHF.

The gene calls are TRBV28 and TRBJ1-5; D remains ambiguous. The CDR3 is made up of 14 amino acids. Trimming cost V 1 base and J 9 bases, with 13 bases left between them. Looked up from germline, CDR1 is MDHEN and CDR2 is SYDVKM. The CDR3 region is CASSLFQAKGPQHF. The CDR3 nucleotides read TGTGCCAGCAGTTTATTCCAGGCGAAAGGGCCCCAGCATTTT.

The chain uses TRBV7-2 and TRBJ2-1; 10 bases fit TRBD2. Germline-derived CDR1 and CDR2 are SGHTA and FQGNSA. The V gene end was trimmed by 6 bases and the J gene end by 0 bases; junction bases not matched to a gene: 8. The CDR3 runs 17 residues. The CDR3 reads CASRQGLAAFSYNEQFF. The CDR3 coding sequence is TGTGCCAGCAGGCAAGGACTAGCGGCGTTCTCCTACAATGAGCAGTTCTTC.

The chain recombines TRBV28 with TRBJ2-7; 12 nucleotides line up with TRBD2. Germline lookup yields CDR1 MDHEN and CDR2 SYDVKM. Losses at the gene ends were 6 bases for V and 2 bases for J; bases not matched to a gene: 5. The CDR3 has 15 amino acids. CDR3 sequence (DNA): TGTGCCAGCAGATCTAGCGGGAGGGAGGCCTACGAGCAGTACTTC. Translating gives CASRSSGREAYEQYF.

The chain couples TRBV19 to TRBJ1-2, with 8 bases lining up with TRBD1. The germline gives CDR1 LNHDA, CDR2 SQIVND (reference sequence). The CDR3 length is 15 residues. V was clipped by 5 bases and J by 7 bases; unmatched bases: 12. Here the CDR3 reads CASSPMGQVKSGYTF. CDR3 DNA sequence: TGTGCCAGTAGTCCCATGGGACAGGTTAAGAGTGGCTACACCTTC.

The CDR3 DNA reads as TGTGCCAGCAGCTTGCTAGCGGGAGTCGTTGATGAGCAGTTCTTC. Its translation is CASSLLAGVVDEQFF. The rearrangement uses TRBV5-6 and TRBJ2-1; the match to TRBD2 covers 10 bases. The CDR3 has 15 amino acids. V dropped 1 base and J dropped 8; count of bases not matched to a gene: 6. Looked up from germline, CDR1 is SGHDT and CDR2 is YYEEEE.

This clone was seen a single time. The chain has TRBV19 and TRBJ1-1; no clear D gene. This CDR3 has 14 amino acids. V lost 8 bases and J lost 4, with 17 bases in between. Germline lookup yields CDR1 LNHDA and CDR2 SQIVND (reference sequence). CDR3 coding DNA: TGTGCCAGTCAAGTTTCTGCGGTAAGCACTGAAGCTTTCTTT. It is translated as CASQVSAVSTEAFF.

The chain is built from TRBV9 and TRBJ1-2, with unresolved D. This CDR3 contains 14 residues. Between the trimmed V and J ends, which lost 1 base and 4 bases, there was a span of 11 bases. CDR1 SGDLS and CDR2 YYNGEE come from the germline V gene. CDR3 residues: CASSVTEQAYGYTF. CDR3 in DNA: TGTGCCAGCAGCGTAACGGAGCAAGCCTATGGCTACACCTTC. The variable domain in full, with the rest retrieved from reference TRBV9 and TRBJ1-2, is DSGVTQTPKHLITATGQRVTLRCSPRSGDLSVYWYQQSLDQGLQFLIQYYNGEERAKGNILERFSAQQFPDLHSELNLSSLELGDSALYFCASSVTEQAYGYTFGSGTRLTVV.

The chain carries TRBV10-3 and TRBJ2-1; 8 bases map to TRBD2. This CDR3 region has 17 residues. The V gene's germline CDR1 is ENHRY and CDR2 SYGVKD. V lost 5 bases, J lost 0 bases, and 9 bases stayed unmatched. For the CDR3, the DNA is TGTGCCATCAGTCCTATAAGCGGGGGAAGCTCCTACAATGAGCAGTTCTTC. Translation gives CAISPISGGSSYNEQFF.

This chain joins TRBV5-1 and TRBJ1-2; TRBD1 might be the D (6 bases). The germline V gene encodes CDR1 SGHRS and CDR2 YFSETQ. CDR3 length equals 13 residues. The ends were cut back, 4 bases at V and 4 bases at J, with 11 bases in the middle. For the CDR3, the DNA is TGCGCCAGCAGCCAGGACAGACGCTATGGCTACACCTTC. Translating gives CASSQDRRYGYTF.

V usage is TRBV2 and J usage is TRBJ1-2; the D is unclear. Per the germline V gene, CDR1 is SNHLY and CDR2 is FYNNEI. Trimming took off 4 bases at V and 4 bases at J, with 7 bases between the two ends. The CDR3 contains 12 residues. CDR3 region: CASSVGTYGYTF. The CDR3 DNA is TGTGCCAGCAGTGTGGGCACCTATGGCTACACCTTC.

The V and J genes are TRBV11-2 and TRBJ2-5, with no clear D. CDR1 is SGHAT, CDR2 FQNNGV, per germline. The length of the CDR3 is 15 residues. The V and J ends lost 4 bases and 4 bases respectively, with 16 bases between them. CDR3 nucleotide sequence: TGTGCCAGCAGCTCCGATGGGCTATTAGGAGAGACCCAGTACTTC. Protein sequence: CASSSDGLLGETQYF.

The table lists this clone with a count of one. V is TRBV28 and J is TRBJ1-3, with 7 positions matching TRBD1. V gave up 7 bases and J gave up 2 bases; unmatched junction bases: 14. In germline, CDR1 is MDHEN, CDR2 SYDVKM. CDR3 length: 17 residues. The CDR3 protein is CASTGGIIFNPGNTIYF. CDR3 in DNA: TGTGCCAGCACAGGGGGAATTATTTTTAATCCTGGAAACACCATATATTTT.

This chain links TRBV28 with TRBJ1-1; TRBD1 matches 7 bases. CDR3 size: 15 residues. Trimming took 5 bases from V and 0 from J; bases not matched to a gene: 6. The germline V gene encodes CDR1 MDHEN and CDR2 SYDVKM. The CDR3 reads CASSRTGDLNTEAFF. CDR3 nucleotides: TGTGCCAGCAGTCGCACAGGGGATTTGAACACTGAAGCTTTCTTT.